One sample yielded the 7 T cell receptor beta chains listed below, sequenced in a study of T cell responses to AZD1222 COVID-19 vaccine. TCRdb's copy holds only in-frame clones and misses some; the assay was immunoSEQ multiplex PCR. The data contain 100,000 to 120,000 clones, 81% of them seen just once; the ten biggest clones take up about 4.6%. The sample in question was peripheral blood, obtained on day 0 of AZD1222 vaccination. The receptors derive from an adult in good health.

This chain joins TRBV5-1 and TRBJ2-3; 8 bases map to TRBD1. The V segment lost 6 bases and the J segment 2 bases; nucleotides outside the gene matches: 8. The germline V gene encodes CDR1 SGHRS and CDR2 YFSETQ. This CDR3 contains 15 residues. As DNA, the CDR3 is TGCGCCAGCATCCCGGACAGGGACCTCACAGATACGCAGTATTTT. This gives the protein CASIPDRDLTDTQYF.

CDR3 loop: CASSQRLSDTQYF. The CDR3 DNA is TGTGCCAGCAGTCAGAGACTTTCGGATACGCAGTATTTT. This rearrangement joins TRBV12-3 or TRBV12-4 to TRBJ2-3, with D hard to call. Trimming shortened V by 5 bases and J by 6 bases, and 12 bases separated the two germline ends. This CDR3 region has 13 residues.

The J gene is TRBJ1-2, the V gene TRBV9; TRBD1 matches at 10 bases. The J segment lost 5 bases and the V segment lost 0 bases, leaving 10 bases of the junction unmatched. There are 17 residues in the CDR3. Germline V gene data show CDR1 as SGDLS and CDR2 as YYNGEE. The DNA of the CDR3 is TGTGCCAGCAGCGTAGGACAGGGGGCTGGGTCGTGGTATGGCTACACCTTC. Translating gives CASSVGQGAGSWYGYTF.

This clone was picked up a small number of times. The chain uses TRBV7-2 and TRBJ2-3, with unresolved D. There are 15 residues in the CDR3. The V gene lost 4 bases and the J gene lost 2 bases, with 13 bases spanning the gap. CDR1 is SGHTA and CDR2 is FQGNSA in the germline V gene. Written as DNA, the CDR3 is TGTGCCAGCAGCTCCTCCCTCCATCTCACAGATACGCAGTATTTT. It yields the protein CASSSSLHLTDTQYF.

The CDR3 DNA follows: TGTGCCAGCAGGACAACTGAAGTTTATAATTCACCCCTCCACTTT. Translation: CASRTTEVYNSPLHF. The rearrangement uses TRBV6-5 and TRBJ1-6, with unresolved D. CDR1 MNHEY and CDR2 SVGAGI come from the germline V gene. CDR3 length equals 15 residues. The V end was cut by 6 bases, the J end by 4 bases, with 13 bases between.

The CDR3 sequence: CASSWGSNNSPLHF. The CDR3 nucleotides are TGTGCCAGCAGTTGGGGGAGTAATAATTCACCCCTCCACTTT. The V and J genes are TRBV6-5 and TRBJ1-6; tentatively, D is TRBD1 (5 bases). The V and J ends lost 4 bases and 5 bases respectively, with 9 bases between them. This CDR3 comprises 14 residues. Per germline, CDR1 MNHEY and CDR2 SVGAGI.

The chain carries TRBV7-2 and TRBJ2-3, with 11 bases fitting TRBD2. Germline CDR1 reads SGHTA; CDR2 reads FQGNSA. V gave up 3 bases and J gave up 1 base; unmatched junction bases: 12. This CDR3 contains 19 residues. CDR3 loop: CASSLTTSGGSQRTDTQYF. CDR3 nucleotides: TGTGCCAGCAGCTTGACAACTAGCGGGGGTTCCCAACGCACAGATACGCAGTATTTT.